This T cell receptor (beta chain) was obtained from a study of CD8+CD57+ T cells in acquired aplastic anemia. Genomic DNA, the template, was used for profiling of the TCR beta VDJ and CDR3. TCRdb recomputed calls from the reads with MiXCR, one row per CDR3 protein. The sample has 90,000 to 120,000 distinct CDR3 sequences, 40% to 65% seen once; the top ten hold 25% to 35%. V was clipped by 6 bases and J by 4 bases, with 16 bases between them. This CDR3 spans 14 amino acids. Germline loops: CDR1 MNHNS, CDR2 SASEGT. The receptor was derived from a human donor in good health, serving as a control. Sequenced material: sorted CD4+, CD8+, or CD8+CD57+ T cells (not recorded which) from PBMCs. The chain combines TRBV6-1 with TRBJ2-7, with D tentatively TRBD2 (5 bases). CDR3 sequence (DNA): TGTGCCAGCAGGGACCCTTTCGGGGAGTACGAGCAGTACTTC. Residues: CASRDPFGEYEQYF.